Listed below are T cell receptor beta chains from one sample, sequenced in a study of blood T cells in healthy people across ages. TCRdb passed the 5' RACE reads through MiXCR, listing each CDR3 protein once. The repertoire consists of 750,000 to 950,000 distinct CDR3 sequences, with approximately 24% occurring once and the leading ten covering around 3%. These sequences were also reported in another study, on T cells of mothers and their children.

Source material: blood. These receptors originate from a boy younger than 18 in good health. CDR3s include the opening cysteine and the closing phenylalanine or tryptophan. D genes are given only for firm matches. Part of the rows lack a size; the others show once, few, many or a class for expanded clones.

J gene | D gene | V gene | clone size | CDR3 protein | CDR3 DNA
TRBJ1-5 | NA | TRBV12-3/TRBV12-4 | NA | CASSPSRYSNQPQHF | TGTGCCAGCAGTCCTTCCCGGTATAGCAATCAGCCCCAGCATTTT
TRBJ2-4 | NA | TRBV18 | NA | CASSPPENIQYF | TGTGCCAGCTCACCACCAGAAAACATTCAGTACTTC
TRBJ2-7 | TRBD1 | TRBV27 | NA | CASSPTDRVYEQYF | TGTGCCAGCAGTCCTACTGACAGGGTTTACGAGCAGTACTTC
TRBJ2-1 | TRBD2 | TRBV14 | many | CASSQPGLVQFF | TGTGCCAGCAGCCAGCCCGGACTAGTGCAGTTCTTC
TRBJ2-5 | NA | TRBV5-1 | NA | CASSSRGGGEETQYF | TGCGCCAGCAGCTCCCGGGGAGGGGGGGAAGAGACCCAGTACTTC
TRBJ2-7 | TRBD1 | TRBV6-1 | few | CASRSRPRTGVVFYEQYF | TGTGCCAGCAGATCACGACCTAGGACAGGGGTCGTGTTCTACGAGCAGTACTTC
TRBJ1-5 | NA | TRBV4-1 | NA | CASSQDAAGHQPQHF | TGCGCCAGCAGCCAAGATGCGGCGGGACATCAGCCCCAGCATTTT
TRBJ2-1 | NA | TRBV5-1 | NA | CASSLAPGAAEQFF | TGTGCCAGCAGCTTGGCCCCGGGAGCGGCTGAGCAGTTCTTC
TRBJ2-3 | TRBD1 | TRBV29-1 | NA | CSVVNRGQVTDTQYF | TGCAGCGTTGTGAACAGGGGGCAGGTCACAGATACGCAGTATTTT
TRBJ2-3 | NA | TRBV4-1 | NA | CASSAPGRTRDTQYF | TGCGCCAGCAGCGCCCCGGGACGGACCAGAGATACGCAGTATTTT
TRBJ2-3 | TRBD2 | TRBV12-3/TRBV12-4 | NA | CASSRTSGGKDTQYF | TGTGCCAGCAGTCGGACTAGCGGGGGTAAGGATACGCAGTATTTT
TRBJ2-1 | NA | TRBV12-3/TRBV12-4 | NA | CASSPEGRVWNEQFF | TGTGCCAGCAGCCCAGAGGGCAGGGTGTGGAATGAGCAGTTCTTC
TRBJ2-1 | NA | TRBV11-2 | few | CASSFVLYEQFF | TGTGCCAGCAGCTTCGTCTTATATGAGCAGTTCTTC
TRBJ2-3 | TRBD2 | TRBV5-1 | NA | CASSLAASGGVDTQYF | TGCGCCAGCAGCTTGGCGGCTAGCGGGGGAGTAGATACGCAGTATTTT
TRBJ1-6 | TRBD1 | TRBV30 | NA | CAWDRVKGSPLHF | TGTGCCTGGGACAGGGTGAAGGGTTCACCCCTCCACTTT
TRBJ2-7 | NA | TRBV2 | NA | CASSAEGFYEQYF | TGTGCCAGCAGTGCCGAGGGATTCTACGAGCAGTACTTC
TRBJ1-1 | NA | TRBV11-2 | NA | CASSLEVGAVTEAFF | TGTGCCAGCAGCTTAGAAGTGGGGGCAGTCACTGAAGCTTTCTTT
TRBJ2-5 | NA | TRBV2 | few | CASSEGGARQETQYF | TGTGCCAGCAGTGAAGGCGGAGCCCGACAAGAGACCCAGTACTTC
TRBJ2-7 | NA | TRBV6-1 | NA | CASSPMGSAYEQYF | TGTGCCAGCAGCCCTATGGGAAGCGCCTACGAGCAGTACTTC
TRBJ2-3 | NA | TRBV7-3 | NA | CASSRTRDSTDTQYF | TGTGCCAGCAGCAGAACTAGGGACTCCACAGATACGCAGTACTTT
TRBJ1-4 | NA | TRBV25-1 | NA | CASSDTKRTNEKLFF | TGTGCCAGCAGTGATACGAAGCGGACTAATGAAAAACTGTTTTTT
TRBJ2-7 | TRBD2 | TRBV20-1 | NA | CSARSSGGLTYEQYF | TGCAGTGCTAGATCTAGCGGGGGGCTCACTTACGAGCAGTACTTC
TRBJ1-1 | NA | TRBV5-6 | NA | CASSSPGGPFLPIEAFF | TGTGCCAGCAGCTCCCCCGGGGGACCTTTCCTCCCGATAGAAGCTTTCTTT
TRBJ2-1 | TRBD2 | TRBV7-2 | NA | CASSPGLAGGREQFF | TGTGCCAGCAGCCCAGGACTAGCGGGGGGGCGTGAGCAGTTCTTC
TRBJ2-5 | TRBD2 | TRBV10-3 | NA | CAASGGRETQYF | TGTGCCGCTAGCGGGGGGCGTGAGACCCAGTACTTC
TRBJ1-2 | NA | TRBV30 | NA | CASQAGEAYGYTF | TGTGCCTCTCAGGCAGGGGAGGCCTATGGCTACACCTTC
TRBJ1-5 | NA | TRBV21-1 | few | CASSNVHPGDQPQHF | TGTGCCAGCAGCAATGTTCACCCGGGGGATCAGCCCCAGCATTTT
TRBJ2-3 | TRBD2 | TRBV12-3/TRBV12-4 | NA | CASTPRGGGSNTDTQYF | TGTGCCAGCACCCCTCGGGGCGGGGGGTCCAACACAGATACGCAGTATTTT
TRBJ2-5 | TRBD2 | TRBV5-1 | NA | CASRGGLAGTQETQYF | TGCGCCAGCAGAGGAGGGCTAGCGGGGACCCAAGAGACCCAGTACTTC
TRBJ2-2 | NA | TRBV5-1 | few | CASSLTGTRNTGELFF | TGCGCCAGCAGCTTAACCGGGACACGAAACACCGGGGAGCTGTTTTTT
TRBJ2-7 | TRBD2 | TRBV7-2 | NA | CASSLGTSGAYRYEQYF | TGTGCCAGCAGCTTAGGGACTAGCGGGGCTTATCGATACGAGCAGTACTTC
TRBJ1-4 | NA | TRBV10-3 | NA | CAISETGIGAPANEKLFF | TGTGCCATCAGTGAGACAGGGATCGGGGCCCCTGCTAATGAAAAACTGTTTTTT
TRBJ2-2 | NA | TRBV11-3 | few | CASSLTGTPNTGELFF | TGTGCCAGCAGTCTTACCGGGACACCTAACACCGGGGAGCTGTTTTTT
TRBJ1-1 | NA | TRBV20-1 | NA | CSASRVQGGPEAFF | TGCAGTGCTAGTAGGGTGCAGGGAGGACCTGAAGCTTTCTTT
TRBJ2-2 | NA | TRBV18 | few | CASSPPRTNTGELFF | TGTGCCAGCTCACCACCCAGGACGAACACCGGGGAGCTGTTTTTT
TRBJ1-5 | NA | TRBV7-9 | once | CASSSTGFQPQHF | TGTGCCAGCAGCTCCACAGGGTTCCAGCCCCAGCATTTT
TRBJ1-2 | NA | TRBV5-1 | few | CASSLDSGANYGYTF | TGCGCCAGCAGCTTGGATTCAGGAGCGAACTATGGCTACACCTTC
TRBJ2-7 | NA | TRBV7-2 | NA | CASSLMQAYEQYF | TGTGCCAGCAGCTTAATGCAGGCGTACGAGCAGTACTTC
TRBJ2-7 | NA | TRBV4-2 | few | CASSQGEGGPNEQYF | TGTGCCAGCAGCCAAGGAGAGGGGGGCCCCAACGAGCAGTACTTC
TRBJ1-1 | NA | TRBV7-3 | few | CASSYSGRISSSNTEAFF | TGTGCCAGCAGCTACTCAGGAAGGATTAGTTCTTCAAACACTGAAGCTTTCTTT
TRBJ2-1 | TRBD2 | TRBV24-1 | NA | CATSDFGGGDYEQFF | TGTGCCACCAGTGATTTCGGGGGGGGCGACTATGAGCAGTTCTTC
TRBJ1-3 | NA | TRBV12-3/TRBV12-4 | NA | CASSPRVLSGNTIYF | TGTGCCAGCAGCCCTCGGGTGCTCTCAGGAAACACCATATATTTT
TRBJ2-1 | TRBD2 | TRBV6-2/TRBV6-3 | NA | CASSEPSGGYNEQFF | TGTGCCAGCAGTGAGCCTAGCGGGGGGTACAATGAGCAGTTCTTC
TRBJ2-7 | NA | TRBV5-8 | NA | CASSRSGVGYSYEQYF | TGTGCCAGCAGCAGAAGCGGTGTTGGATACTCCTACGAGCAGTACTTC
TRBJ2-7 | TRBD1 | TRBV11-2 | NA | CASSLDGTGGGEQYF | TGTGCCAGCAGCTTAGATGGGACAGGTGGGGGTGAGCAGTACTTC
TRBJ1-3 | TRBD1 | TRBV14 | few | CASSQDIGGSGNTIYF | TGTGCCAGCAGCCAAGATATAGGGGGCTCGGGAAACACCATATATTTT
TRBJ1-5 | TRBD1 | TRBV4-1 | few | CASQGDRGNQPQHF | TGCGCCAGCCAGGGGGATCGGGGCAATCAGCCCCAGCATTTT